These 9 T cell receptor beta chains were all obtained from the same sample, sequenced in a study of shared clonotypes between healthy human individuals. The table came from immunoSEQ multiplex PCR; TCRdb's copy has only in-frame clones and leaves some out. The data contain about 1 million clones, about 80% of them seen just once; the ten biggest clones take up 1.4%. The sample was memory CD4+ T cells sorted from blood. Subset: CD45RA-negative fraction. The receptors here all came from a man aged 18 to 29 in good health.

The table lists this clone with many counts. The rearrangement joins TRBV29-1 to TRBJ2-7; 7 positions match TRBD1. The junction had 5 bases not matched to a gene; V was cut back by 6 bases and J by 3 bases. Germline V gene data show CDR1 as SQVTM and CDR2 as ANQGSEA. CDR3 length: 12 amino acids. The CDR3 DNA is TGCAGCGTAGCACAGGGGTTCTACGAGCAGTACTTC. Amino acid sequence: CSVAQGFYEQYF.

J is TRBJ1-1 and V is TRBV7-2; unclear D gene. V was trimmed by 6 bases and J by 0 bases, leaving 11 bases between them. CDR3 length: 14 amino acids. Per the germline V gene, CDR1 is SGHTA and CDR2 is FQGNSA. CDR3 in amino acids: CASSYLTVNTEAFF. DNA of the CDR3: TGTGCCAGCAGTTATCTAACCGTGAACACTGAAGCTTTCTTT.

The rearrangement links TRBV2 to TRBJ2-5, with D maybe TRBD2 (6 bases). Per germline, CDR1 SNHLY and CDR2 FYNNEI. Trimming removed 2 bases at V and 4 bases at J, with 14 bases between. The CDR3 length is 15 residues. The CDR3 sequence: CASSENGSPGETQYF. The CDR3 DNA follows: TGTGCCAGCAGTGAAAACGGGAGTCCTGGAGAGACCCAGTACTTC.

The CDR3 sequence: CASSLGQGNSGANVLTF. The CDR3 nucleotides are TGTGCCAGCAGCTTGGGACAGGGAAACTCTGGGGCCAACGTCCTGACTTTC. The rearrangement links TRBV5-6 to TRBJ2-6, with TRBD1 matching over 7 bases. Trimming took 0 bases from V and 0 from J; bases not matched to a gene: 3. The CDR3 totals 17 residues. Per the germline V gene, CDR1 is SGHDT and CDR2 is YYEEEE.

Notes on this clone: Other DNA sequences of this sample code for an identical CDR3. CDR3 sequence (DNA): TGCGCCAGCAGCCTGGAAGGGGCCTATGGCTACACCTTC. Protein product: CASSLEGAYGYTF. The genes are TRBV5-1 and TRBJ1-2, with a tentative D call TRBD1 (5 bases). In germline, CDR1 is SGHRS, CDR2 YFSETQ. CDR3 size: 13 residues. V lost 4 bases to trimming and J lost 4 bases, with 11 bases between them.

The chain carries TRBV9 and TRBJ2-1, with 15 bases that match TRBD2. The CDR3 contains 17 residues. The junction had 12 bases not matched to a gene; V was cut back by 4 bases and J by 10 bases. The germline V gene encodes CDR1 SGDLS and CDR2 YYNGEE. The CDR3 protein is CASSPRTWTSGRGEQFF. CDR3 nucleotides: TGTGCCAGCAGCCCTCGAACCTGGACTAGCGGGAGGGGGGAGCAGTTCTTC.

Comments on this clone: This sequence may be a read error, since a much larger clone differs from it by one base. The chain has TRBV5-4 and TRBJ2-7; 8 nucleotides align to TRBD1. This CDR3 has 13 residues. Germline-derived CDR1 and CDR2 are SGHNT and YYREEE (reference sequence). CDR3 DNA sequence: TGTGCCAGCAGTTTGGACAGGGACTACGAGCAGTACTTC. It encodes CASSLDRDYEQYF.

This clone was counted a single time. The chain carries TRBV20-1 and TRBJ2-7; possible D gene TRBD1, 5 bases. The germline V gene encodes CDR1 DFQATT and CDR2 SNEGSKA (reference sequence). The V end was cut by 7 bases, the J end by 2 bases, with 9 bases between. The CDR3 sequence is 11 residues long. CDR3 nucleotides: TGCAGTGTATACAGGACCTACGAGCAGTACTTC. Protein: CSVYRTYEQYF.

The chain links TRBV28 to TRBJ2-7, with D tentatively TRBD1 or TRBD2 (5 bases each). The germline gives CDR1 MDHEN, CDR2 SYDVKM. The CDR3 totals 13 residues. The V and J ends lost 3 bases and 4 bases respectively, with 10 bases between them. The CDR3 coding sequence is TGTGCCAGCAGTTTGACCGGGGCGTACGAGCAGTACTTC. Translated, it gives CASSLTGAYEQYF. Drawing the rest from reference TRBV28 and TRBJ2-7, the complete variable domain is DVKVTQSSRYLVKRTGEKVFLECVQDMDHENMFWYRQDPGLGLRLIYFSYDVKMKEKGDIPEGYSVSREKKERFSLILESASTNQTSMYLCASSLTGAYEQYFGPGTRLTVT.